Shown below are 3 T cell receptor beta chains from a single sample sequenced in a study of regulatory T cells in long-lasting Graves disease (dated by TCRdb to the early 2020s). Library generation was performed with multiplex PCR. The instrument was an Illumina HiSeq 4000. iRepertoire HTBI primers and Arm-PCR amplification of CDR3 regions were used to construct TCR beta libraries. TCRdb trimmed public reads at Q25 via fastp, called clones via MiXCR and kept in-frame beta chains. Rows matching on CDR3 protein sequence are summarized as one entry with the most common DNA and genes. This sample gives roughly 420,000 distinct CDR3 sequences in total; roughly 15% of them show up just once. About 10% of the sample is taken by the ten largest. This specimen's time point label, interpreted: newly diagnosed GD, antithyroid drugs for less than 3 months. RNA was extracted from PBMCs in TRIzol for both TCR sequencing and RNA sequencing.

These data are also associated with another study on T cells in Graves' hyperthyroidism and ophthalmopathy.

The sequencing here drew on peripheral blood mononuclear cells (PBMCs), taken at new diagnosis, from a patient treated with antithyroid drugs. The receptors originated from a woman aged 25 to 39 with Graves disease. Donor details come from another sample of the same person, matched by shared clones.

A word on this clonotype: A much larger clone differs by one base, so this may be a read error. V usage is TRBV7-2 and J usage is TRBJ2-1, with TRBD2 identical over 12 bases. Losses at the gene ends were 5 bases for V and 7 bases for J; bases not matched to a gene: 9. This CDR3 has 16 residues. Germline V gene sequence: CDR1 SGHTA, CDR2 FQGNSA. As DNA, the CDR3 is TGTGCCAGCAGCCCCCGGACTAGCGGGAATAAGAATGAGCAGTTCTTC. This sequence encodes CASSPRTSGNKNEQFF.

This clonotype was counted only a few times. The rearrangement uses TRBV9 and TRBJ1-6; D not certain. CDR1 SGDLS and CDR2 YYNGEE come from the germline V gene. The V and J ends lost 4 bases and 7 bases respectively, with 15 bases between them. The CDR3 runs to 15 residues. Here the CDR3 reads CASSQDRDGNSPLHF. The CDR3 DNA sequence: TGTGCCAGCAGCCAAGACCGCGATGGGAATTCACCCCTCCACTTT.

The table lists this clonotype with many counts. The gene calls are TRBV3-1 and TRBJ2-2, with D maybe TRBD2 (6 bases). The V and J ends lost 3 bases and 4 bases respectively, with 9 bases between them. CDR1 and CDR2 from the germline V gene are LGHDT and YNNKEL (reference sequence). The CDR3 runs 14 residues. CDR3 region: CASSQREATGELFF. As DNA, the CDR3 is TGTGCCAGCAGCCAGAGGGAGGCCACCGGGGAGCTGTTTTTT. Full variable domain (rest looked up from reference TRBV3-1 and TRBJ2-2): DTAVSQTPKYLVTQMGNDKSIKCEQNLGHDTMYWYKQDSKKFLKIMFSYNNKELIINETVPNRFSPKSPDKAHLNLHINSLELGDSAVYFCASSQREATGELFFGEGSRLTVL.